This T cell receptor (beta chain) emerged from a study of T-cell reconstitution after alpha-beta-depleted transplantation in children. Study outcomes and limitations: A year post-transplant, T-cell counts and diversity derived mostly from newly produced T cells.

In germline, CDR1 is MDHEN, CDR2 SYDVKM. V shed 6 bases, J shed 2 bases, and the junction held 13 bases outside the gene matches. The CDR3 runs to 16 residues. Preparing the TCRbeta library involved the use of unique molecular identifiers. MiXCR, run by TCRdb on the PCR reads, gives a single entry per CDR3 protein. Of 600,000 to 800,000 distinct CDR3 sequences listed, around 14% are singletons. This clonotype was found many times. Its specificity is not known. The genes are TRBV28 and TRBJ2-7, with 7 bases identical to TRBD1. Sequencing used PBMCs, obtained before TCRalphabeta/CD19-depleted stem cell transplant. This sequence originates from a girl under 10 years old with congenital amegakaryocytic thrombocytopenia, due to receive a stem cell transplant. CDR3 sequence reads: CASRETGTAFPYEQYF. CDR3 nucleotides: TGTGCCAGCAGGGAGACCGGGACAGCCTTCCCCTACGAGCAGTACTTC.